This T cell receptor beta chain was retrieved from a study of metastatic and nonmetastatic thyroid tumors. Thyroid surgery was preceded by no treatment in any patient. TCRdb re-analyzed the PCR reads using MiXCR. The sample contains some 7,400 clones, under 30% of which appear only once. The CDR3 is 13 amino acids. Germline CDR1 is SNHLY and CDR2 is FYNNEI. V was shortened by 7 bases and J by 5 bases, with 14 bases between the two germline ends. This clone rates as large. This sequence was found in a male donor with papillary thyroid cancer or a benign thyroid nodule (not recorded which). Some clones in this sample may be carry-over from other donors' samples. The chain has TRBV2 and TRBJ1-2; D gene unclear. The sample consisted of adjacent normal tissue. CDR3 amino acids: CASTAGRIYGYTF. The CDR3 nucleotides are TGTGCCAGCACTGCGGGCAGGATTTATGGCTACACCTTC.